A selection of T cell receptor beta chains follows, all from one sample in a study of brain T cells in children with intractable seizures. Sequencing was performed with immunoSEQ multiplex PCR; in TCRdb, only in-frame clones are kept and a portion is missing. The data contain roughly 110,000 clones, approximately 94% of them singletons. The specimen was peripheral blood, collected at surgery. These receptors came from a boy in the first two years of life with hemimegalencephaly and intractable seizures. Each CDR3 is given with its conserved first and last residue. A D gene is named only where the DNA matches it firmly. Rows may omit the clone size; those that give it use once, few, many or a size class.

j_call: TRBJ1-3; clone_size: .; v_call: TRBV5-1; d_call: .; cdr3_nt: TGCGCCAGCAGCTCGGAAACAGGGGGAAACACCATATATTTT; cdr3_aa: CASSSETGGNTIYF
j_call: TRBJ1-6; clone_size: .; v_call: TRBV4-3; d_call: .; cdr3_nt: TGCGCCAGCAGCCAAGCGGTCGGCAGTAATTCACCCCTCCACTTT; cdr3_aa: CASSQAVGSNSPLHF
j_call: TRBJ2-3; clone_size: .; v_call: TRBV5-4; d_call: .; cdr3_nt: TGTGCCAGCAGCTCACCTAGCACAGATACGCAGTATTTT; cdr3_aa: CASSSPSTDTQYF
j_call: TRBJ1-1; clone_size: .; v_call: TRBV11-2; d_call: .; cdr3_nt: TGTGCCAGCAGCTTAGGCCCCACTGAAGCTTTCTTT; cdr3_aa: CASSLGPTEAFF
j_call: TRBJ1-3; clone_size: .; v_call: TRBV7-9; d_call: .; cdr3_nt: TGTGCCAGCAGCTTAGGGACAGTGGGAAACACCATATATTTT; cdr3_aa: CASSLGTVGNTIYF
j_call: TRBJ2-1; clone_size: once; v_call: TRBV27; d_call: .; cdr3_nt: TGTGCCAGCAGTCCCATGAGGCTCGACCCCGCGGGGAATGAGCAGTTCTTC; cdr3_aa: CASSPMRLDPAGNEQFF
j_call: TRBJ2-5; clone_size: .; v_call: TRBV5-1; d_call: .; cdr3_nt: TGCGCCAGCAGCTTTGGACTGTGGTACCAAGAGACCCAGTACTTC; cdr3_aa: CASSFGLWYQETQYF
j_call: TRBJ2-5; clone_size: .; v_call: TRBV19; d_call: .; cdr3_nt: TGTGCCAGTAGTATCAGGGGTCAAGAGACCCAGTACTTC; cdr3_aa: CASSIRGQETQYF
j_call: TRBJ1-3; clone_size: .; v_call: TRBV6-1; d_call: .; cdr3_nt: TGTGCCAGCAGTGAGGGGACTTTCCTACTCTCTGGAAACACCATATATTTT; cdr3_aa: CASSEGTFLLSGNTIYF
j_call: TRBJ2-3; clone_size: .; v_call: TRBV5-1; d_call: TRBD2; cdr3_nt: TGCGCCAGCAGCTTGGGTGGGAGGGGAGATACGCAGTATTTT; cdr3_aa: CASSLGGRGDTQYF
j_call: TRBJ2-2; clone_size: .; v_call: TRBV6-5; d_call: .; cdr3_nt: TGTGCCAGCAGTTACGGAGGCGGCACCGGGGAGCTGTTTTTT; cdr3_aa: CASSYGGGTGELFF
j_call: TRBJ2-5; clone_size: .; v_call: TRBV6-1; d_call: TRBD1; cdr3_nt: TGTGCCAGCAGCGAAGACAGGGCAGAGACCCAGTACTTC; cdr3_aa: CASSEDRAETQYF
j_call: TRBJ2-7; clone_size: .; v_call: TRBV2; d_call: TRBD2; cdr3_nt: TGTGCCAGCAGTGACCATTATGCGGGAGGAGGGTACTTC; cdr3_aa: CASSDHYAGGGYF
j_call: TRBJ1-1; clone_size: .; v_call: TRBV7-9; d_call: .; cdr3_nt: TGTGCCAGCAGCTTAGAAGGGAACACTGAAGCTTTCTTT; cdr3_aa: CASSLEGNTEAFF
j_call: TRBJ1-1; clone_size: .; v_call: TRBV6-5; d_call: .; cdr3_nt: TGTGCCAGCAGTCGGAATTCCAGGGGTGGCTCTGAAGCTTTCTTT; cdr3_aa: CASSRNSRGGSEAFF
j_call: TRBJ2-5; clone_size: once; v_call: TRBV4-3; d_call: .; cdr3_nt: TGCGCCAGCAGCCAAGGCAGGGTTGCCCAAGAGACCCAGTACTTC; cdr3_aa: CASSQGRVAQETQYF
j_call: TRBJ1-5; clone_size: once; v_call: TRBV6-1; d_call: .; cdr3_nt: TGTGCCAGCAGACAGGGCAATCAGCCCCAGCATTTT; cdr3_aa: CASRQGNQPQHF
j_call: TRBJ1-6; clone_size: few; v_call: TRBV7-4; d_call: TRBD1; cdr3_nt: TGTGCCAGCAGCCTCCCCGGCGAGCGACAGGGAGGGCTCGGGCCCCTCCACTTT; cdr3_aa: CASSLPGERQGGLGPLHF
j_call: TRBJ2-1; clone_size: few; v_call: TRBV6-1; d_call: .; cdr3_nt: TGTGCCAGCAGTGAAAGGGCAGGGGATTACAATGAGCAGTTCTTC; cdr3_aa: CASSERAGDYNEQFF
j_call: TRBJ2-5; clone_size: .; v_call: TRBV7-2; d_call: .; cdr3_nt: TGTGCCAGCAGCTTAGATTGGCTAGTGAGACAGACCCAGTACTTC; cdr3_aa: CASSLDWLVRQTQYF
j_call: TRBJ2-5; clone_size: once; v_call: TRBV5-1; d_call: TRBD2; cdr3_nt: TGCGCCAGCAGCTTGGGAGGACTAGCGGGAGAAGAGACCCAGTACTTC; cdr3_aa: CASSLGGLAGEETQYF
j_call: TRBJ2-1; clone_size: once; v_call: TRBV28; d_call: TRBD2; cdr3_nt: TGTGCCAGCAGTTTATACGGGAAGCGGGAGGGGGGAAATGAGCAGTTCTTC; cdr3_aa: CASSLYGKREGGNEQFF
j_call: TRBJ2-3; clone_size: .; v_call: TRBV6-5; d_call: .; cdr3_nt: TGTGCCGAAGGGTCTAGCACAGATACGCAGTATTTT; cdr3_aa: CAEGSSTDTQYF
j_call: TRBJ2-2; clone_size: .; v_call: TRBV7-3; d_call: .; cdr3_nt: TGTGCCAGCAGCCGAGTCAGGGAGAACACCGGGGAGCTGTTTTTT; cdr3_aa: CASSRVRENTGELFF
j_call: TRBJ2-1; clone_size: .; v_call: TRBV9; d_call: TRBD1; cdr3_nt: TGTGCCAGCAGCGTAGAGGGACAGCCCTACAATGAGCAGTTCTTC; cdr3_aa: CASSVEGQPYNEQFF
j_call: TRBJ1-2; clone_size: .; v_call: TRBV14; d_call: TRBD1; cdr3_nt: TGTGCCAGCAGCCAGGGGACAGGGGGCGTATGGTATGGCTACACCTTC; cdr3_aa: CASSQGTGGVWYGYTF
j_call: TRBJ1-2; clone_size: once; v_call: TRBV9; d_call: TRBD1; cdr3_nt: TGTGCCAGCAGCGTAGGCCGGGACAGGGATCACTATGGCTACACCTTC; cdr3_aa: CASSVGRDRDHYGYTF
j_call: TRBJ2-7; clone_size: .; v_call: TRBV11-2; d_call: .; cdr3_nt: TGTGCCAGCAGCCTAGGCTCGTGGGACGGGACCTACGAGCAGTACTTC; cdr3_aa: CASSLGSWDGTYEQYF
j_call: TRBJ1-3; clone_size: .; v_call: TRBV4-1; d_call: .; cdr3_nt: TGCGCCAGCAGCCAAGAAGGGGGGGGCGGCGGTGGAAACACCATATATTTT; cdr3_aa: CASSQEGGGGGGNTIYF
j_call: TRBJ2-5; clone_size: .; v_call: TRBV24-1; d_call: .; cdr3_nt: TGTGCCACCAGTGATCCCGGGACCCCAGGGGAGACCCAGTACTTC; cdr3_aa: CATSDPGTPGETQYF
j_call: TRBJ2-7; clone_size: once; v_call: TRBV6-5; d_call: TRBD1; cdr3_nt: TGTGCCAGCCGGGACAGGGATAACGAGCAGTACTTC; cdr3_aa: CASRDRDNEQYF
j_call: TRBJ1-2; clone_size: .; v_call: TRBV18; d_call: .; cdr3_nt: TGTGCCAGCTCACCCAACCCGGGACGGAGGGGAATGAATGGCTACACCTTC; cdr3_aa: CASSPNPGRRGMNGYTF
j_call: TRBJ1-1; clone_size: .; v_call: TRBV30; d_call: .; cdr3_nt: TGTGCCTGGAGTGACTACGGTGAAGCTTTCTTT; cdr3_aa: CAWSDYGEAFF
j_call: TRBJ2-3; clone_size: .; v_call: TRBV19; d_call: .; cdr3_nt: TGTGCCAGTAGTCCCTCGCGAGATACGCAGTATTTT; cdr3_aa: CASSPSRDTQYF
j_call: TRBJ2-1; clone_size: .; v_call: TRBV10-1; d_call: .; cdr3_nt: TGCGCCAGCAGTGAGTCCCGGGAGCCCTACAATGAGCAGTTCTTC; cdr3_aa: CASSESREPYNEQFF